This record covers a single TCR beta chain. What it binds is not known. One end of the junction is discordant with germline, which a read error may explain. Primers: 60 Vbeta forward and 13 Jbeta reverse. Generated by immunoSEQ multiplex PCR, the TCRdb table keeps only in-frame clones and is missing some. The sample data list tens of thousands of clones. The data originate from a study of cytomegalovirus exposure and HLA in healthy donors. Findings and caveats of the study: When analyzed later, the rates of TCR association showed variation by HLA locus, with DRB1 the most and HLA-C the fewest. In vitro checks showed that three CMV-associated chains really do target CMV antigens. Other equally common chains were less clonally expanded than HLA-associated TCR beta chains, a later analysis showed.

The CDR3 is 15 residues long. CDR1 and CDR2 (germline): SSHAT, FNYEAQ (reference sequence). This TCR was sampled from a man in his fifties in good health and CMV-seronegative. This sequence joins TRBV7-7 and TRBJ1-3; TRBD1 matches at 9 bases. The source material was PBMCs. The CDR3 nucleotides read TGTGCTAGCAGCCTGGACAGGGGTTCTGGAAACACCATATATTTT. This sequence encodes CASSLDRGSGNTIYF.